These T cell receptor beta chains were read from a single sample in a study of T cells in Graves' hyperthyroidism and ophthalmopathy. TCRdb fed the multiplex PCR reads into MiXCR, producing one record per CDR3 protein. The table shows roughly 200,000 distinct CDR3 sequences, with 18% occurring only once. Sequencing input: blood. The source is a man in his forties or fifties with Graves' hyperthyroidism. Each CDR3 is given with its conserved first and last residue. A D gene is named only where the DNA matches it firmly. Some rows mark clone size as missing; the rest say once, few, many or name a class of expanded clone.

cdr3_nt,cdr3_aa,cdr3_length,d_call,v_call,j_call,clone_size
TGTGCCAGCAGCCGTGACAGGTTCGACACTGAAGCTTTCTTT,CASSRDRFDTEAFF,14,NA,TRBV7-3,TRBJ1-1,many
TGTGCCAGTAGTATAGGGATCACAGGGAGGTACGAGCAGTACTTC,CASSIGITGRYEQYF,15,NA,TRBV19,TRBJ2-7,few
TGTGCCAGCAGGATGGGACTAGCGGGGAACAATGAGCAGTTCTTC,CASRMGLAGNNEQFF,15,TRBD2,TRBV2,TRBJ2-1,many
TGTGCCAGCTCATTGGGACAGGTGTCTGCGACTACTGAAGCTTTCTTT,CASSLGQVSATTEAFF,16,TRBD1,TRBV18,TRBJ1-1,NA
TGTGCCACCGCGGGCGTCCGCTACGAGCAGTACTTC,CATAGVRYEQYF,12,NA,TRBV3-1,TRBJ2-7,many
TGTGCCAGCGGGGACAGGGGAAACGAGCAGTACTTC,CASGDRGNEQYF,12,TRBD1,TRBV12-3/TRBV12-4,TRBJ2-7,NA
TGTGCCAGCAGCTTAGGAGCGGGGGGGGTAGACAATGAGCAGTTCTTC,CASSLGAGGVDNEQFF,16,TRBD2,TRBV13,TRBJ2-1,few
TGCGCCAGCAGCCAAGGAGTTGAAGGAAGAAGGGGGGAAAAACTGTTTTTT,CASSQGVEGRRGEKLFF,17,NA,TRBV4-3,TRBJ1-4,NA
TGCGCCAGCAGCCCGGGGGCCCTGCAAGAGACCCAGTACTTC,CASSPGALQETQYF,14,NA,TRBV5-1,TRBJ2-5,NA
TGTGCCAGCAGTGGGACAGAGTCAACTAATGAAAAACTGTTTTTT,CASSGTESTNEKLFF,15,NA,TRBV2,TRBJ1-4,NA
TGTGCCATCCGATACACAGATACGCAGTATTTT,CAIRYTDTQYF,11,NA,TRBV28,TRBJ2-3,many
TGTGCCATCAGTGAGGGACAAGGACTAGCGATCGGCACAGATACGCAGTATTTT,CAISEGQGLAIGTDTQYF,18,TRBD2,TRBV10-3,TRBJ2-3,NA
TGCGCCAGCAGCCTAACGATCCGGGACAACTCTGGAAACACCATATATTTT,CASSLTIRDNSGNTIYF,17,NA,TRBV5-1,TRBJ1-3,many
TGTGCCAGCAGCCGGGGACAGGGGGCGAACATTGAGCAGTTCTTC,CASSRGQGANIEQFF,15,TRBD1,TRBV4-2,TRBJ2-1,few
TGTGCCAGCAGCCTCATAGGGGATAGTGAAGCTTTCTTT,CASSLIGDSEAFF,13,NA,TRBV7-9,TRBJ1-1,NA
TGTGCCAGCAGTTTTCGGGGTTCGAGCTATGGCTACACCTTC,CASSFRGSSYGYTF,14,NA,TRBV28,TRBJ1-2,many
TGTGCCATCAGCCCGCGACAGGGATATGGCTACACCTTC,CAISPRQGYGYTF,13,TRBD1,TRBV10-3,TRBJ1-2,many
TGTGCCAGCAGCCAAGGGGCCGGCCTCACCGGGGAGCTGTTTTTT,CASSQGAGLTGELFF,15,NA,TRBV14,TRBJ2-2,NA
TGTGCCAGCAGCTTTGGCCAAGGGGAGACCCAGTACTTC,CASSFGQGETQYF,13,NA,TRBV7-3,TRBJ2-5,many
TGTGCCAGCGGTCAGGGATCCTCCTATAATTCACCCCTCCACTTT,CASGQGSSYNSPLHF,15,NA,TRBV25-1,TRBJ1-6,few
TGTGCCAGCAGCCTAAGACTGCCCTCTGGGGCCAACGTCCTGACTTTC,CASSLRLPSGANVLTF,16,NA,TRBV5-4,TRBJ2-6,few
TGTGCCAGCAGCCAGGTGGACTATGGCTACACCTTC,CASSQVDYGYTF,12,NA,TRBV4-2,TRBJ1-2,many
TGTGCCAGCAGACAAGCACAGGGGGGCGGAAACACCATATATTTT,CASRQAQGGGNTIYF,15,TRBD1,TRBV3-1,TRBJ1-3,few
TGTGTCAGCAGTGAAGCGGGGGCAGGGATACAGGAAAAACTGTTTTTT,CVSSEAGAGIQEKLFF,16,NA,TRBV2,TRBJ1-4,once
TGTGCCAGCATTAGTTGGGCGGGGGGGCAAGATACGCAGTATTTT,CASISWAGGQDTQYF,15,TRBD2,TRBV2,TRBJ2-3,once
TGTGCCAGCAGTACGGACAGGGGGTACGAGCAGTACTTC,CASSTDRGYEQYF,13,TRBD1,TRBV28,TRBJ2-7,many
TGTGCCAGCAGTTACCGTAGAAAGAACACTGAAGCTTTCTTT,CASSYRRKNTEAFF,14,NA,TRBV6-2/TRBV6-3,TRBJ1-1,few
TGTGCCGGCGTCTACAGAACCCAAGAGACCCAATACTTC,CAGVYRTQETQYF,13,NA,TRBV5-6,TRBJ2-5,NA